The 2 T cell receptor beta chains below all came from one sample that was sequenced in a study of cytomegalovirus exposure and HLA in healthy donors. PCR was performed using 60 Vbeta and 13 Jbeta primers. Profiling relied on immunoSEQ multiplex PCR, and the TCRdb table lists in-frame clones only, not all of them. This sample's table has roughly 120,000 clones. The specimen was PBMCs. The receptors shown here come from a man between 40 and 49 years old in good health and CMV-seronegative.

CDR3 in DNA: TGTGCCAGCAGTACCGGGACAGGGGGCGCCGGAGGCTATGGCTACACCTTC. Amino acids: CASSTGTGGAGGYGYTF. This rearrangement joins TRBV27 to TRBJ1-2, with 12 bases aligning to TRBD1. The J segment lost 4 bases and the V segment lost 5 bases, leaving 11 bases of the junction unmatched. Germline CDR1 and CDR2: MNHEY and SMNVEV (reference sequence). This CDR3 is 17 amino acids long.

This chain's CDR3 is CASSFTSGSHEQYF. For the CDR3, the DNA is TGTGCCAGCAGCTTCACTAGCGGGAGCCACGAGCAGTACTTC. The J gene is TRBJ2-5, the V gene TRBV7-9; 11 bases align to TRBD2. The J call may be in error: the DNA end matches TRBJ2-7 better. The CDR3 runs 14 residues. CDR1 and CDR2 from the germline V gene are SEHNR and FQNEAQ (reference sequence).